The entry below gives a single TCR gamma chain sequence along with its context. Its antigen has not been determined. Per-base quality was not reported, and no clone a single base away is much larger than it. In the same sample, other DNA sequences code for this CDR3. These data are taken from a study of Vδ1+ human thymocytes (dated 2018 in TCRdb). Context from the whole study: The study characterised mRNA-level TRG and TRD CDR3 repertoires of highly purified Vdelta1+ thymocytes from young children as a data resource. The multiplex-based CDR3 amplicon strategy had previously been validated against 5'RACE-based CDR3 amplicon generation methods.

Thymic samples were depleted of alphabeta T cells, then CD3+ TCRVdelta1+ TCRVdelta2- thymocytes were FACS-sorted. The purity of the sorted Vdelta1+ thymocytes fell between about 98% and 99.6%. The thymic specimens were obtained from about 8 paediatric patients, aged about 5 days to 17 months, who were having corrective cardiac surgery. Thymic tissue was dispersed and mononuclear cells isolated on a Histopaque-1077 density gradient. The staining antibodies were anti-TCRVdelta1 clone TS8.2, anti-TCRVdelta2 clone B6, anti-CD3 clone HIT3a and anti-TCRalphabeta clone IP26. V is pruned by 3 bases and J by 0 bases, leaving 5 bases of the junction without a gene match. The CDR3 spans 14 residues, from the cysteine through the phenylalanine. The kept DNA is CDR3 alone, 42 bases in frame from the first base. CDR1 GITISATS and CDR2 ISYDGTV were looked up in the germline V gene (reference sequence). What the study reported, not specific to this receptor: In contrast to oligoclonal peripheral blood repertoires, thymic TRG and TRD repertoires appeared to be highly polyclonal with Gaussian CDR3 length distributions. No clustering by age or sex was observed, so analyses did not stratify donors by these variables. Many TRG clonotypes were found to be shared between donors (up to roughly 6.9x10^3), whereas TRD repertoires were found to be essentially private (max roughly 120 shared). Although sort purity was high, roughly a fifth of thymic TRD sequences were Vdelta2 (with a few Vdelta3), in contrast to the peripheral blood Vdelta1+ controls. Because unexpected Vdelta2 sequences could lead to misinterpretation of bulk repertoire data, the authors recommended using highly purified populations and validating at the single-cell level.

RNA was isolated using the RNeasy mini kit, and reverse transcription was performed with Superscript III. To generate the CDR3 amplicons, a multiplex PCR was run using pooled V-gene forward primers together with a constant-region reverse primer that carried Illumina adaptor overhangs. After gel purification, the amplicons were indexed with Nextera index primers over eight extra PCR cycles and then purified using AMPure XP beads. The libraries were sequenced on an Illumina MiSeq using paired-end 250 bp reads, dual indexing and a 20% PhiX spike-in. The authors processed their data as follows. Reads were quality checked with FastQC, and TRG read pairs were merged with ea-utils fastq-join. IMGT/HighV-QUEST was used to annotate the sequences, only productive sequences with an unambiguous V-gene assignment were kept, and clonotypes were defined as sequences sharing an identical CDR3 sequence. Downstream analysis used VDJtools 1.1.1, tcR 2.2.3, Treemap and vegan Shannon diversity in R 3.4.4. TCRdb reran clone calling on the public reads with CATT; rows sharing one DNA sequence were then combined. These V and J calls rely on TCRdb rather than the paper's analysis. Present in this sample are about 36,000 gamma-chain clones, 20% to 25% of which were seen just once. The top ten constitute about 2% of the sample.

This receptor chain uses TRGV9 and TRGJ1 or TRGJ2. The sequenced sample consisted of Vdelta1+ gamma-delta thymocytes from the thymus. What this sample's cell subset or site label stands for: FACS-sorted CD3+ TCRalphabeta- TCRVdelta1+ TCRVdelta2- thymocytes. The origin of this receptor is a girl less than two years old who had congenital heart surgery. The CDR3 corresponds to CALWESTNYYKKLF. The sequence in DNA is TGTGCCTTGTGGGAGTCTACGAATTATTATAAGAAACTCTTT.